A single sample gave rise to the 5 T cell receptor beta chains below, sequenced in a study of response to subunit inactivated influenza vaccine. TCRdb reprocessed the RT-PCR reads via MiXCR and lists one record per CDR3 protein. The data contain approximately 700,000 distinct CDR3 sequences, approximately 15% of them singletons. Sample: PBMCs from blood, taken approximately 15 days before vaccination. The receptors shown here come from a man aged 50 or older who received an inactivated influenza vaccine.

The chain combines TRBV6-5 with TRBJ2-2; D might be TRBD2 (6 bases). This CDR3 comprises 15 residues. V gave up 4 bases and J gave up 3 bases, with 12 bases separating them. In germline, CDR1 is MNHEY, CDR2 SVGAGI. In nucleotides, the CDR3 is TGTGCCAGCAGTTCCCGCTGGGGGGACACCGGGGAGCTGTTTTTT. It codes for CASSSRWGDTGELFF.

The chain couples TRBV4-2 to TRBJ2-2; no firm D call. V lost 1 base and J lost 7, with 16 bases in between. There are 16 residues in the CDR3. In germline, CDR1 is LGHNA, CDR2 YNFKEQ. This CDR3 is CASSQGPLGSGGELFF. CDR3 in DNA: TGTGCCAGCAGCCAAGGGCCACTCGGAAGTGGCGGGGAGCTGTTTTTT.

In this sample, this clonotype turned up many times. The CDR3 protein is CAISGSGPETQYF. The CDR3 coding sequence is TGTGCCATCAGCGGGAGCGGTCCAGAGACCCAGTACTTC. V usage is TRBV10-3 and J usage is TRBJ2-5, with D maybe TRBD2 (6 bases). The CDR3 runs to 13 residues. From germline, CDR1 is ENHRY and CDR2 SYGVKD. V was pared by 6 bases and J by 4 bases, with 12 bases between.

In the case of this clonotype: A single base separates this from a much larger clone, so it may be a read error. The chain couples TRBV12-3 or TRBV12-4 to TRBJ2-7; D gene ambiguous. CDR3 length: 12 amino acids. V dropped 1 base and J dropped 3 bases, with 4 bases sitting between them. The CDR3 DNA reads as TGTGCCAGCAGTTTAGGGTACTACGAGCAGTACTTC. This translates into CASSLGYYEQYF.

This clonotype was detected many times. The chain employs TRBV20-1 and TRBJ1-1, with D unclear. Germline V lookup: CDR1 DFQATT, CDR2 SNEGSKA (reference sequence). V dropped 0 bases and J dropped 4 bases, with 24 bases sitting between them. There are 18 residues in the CDR3. CDR3 sequence: CSARDITPRFRAGTEAFF. The DNA of the CDR3 is TGCAGTGCTAGAGATATCACCCCGAGGTTTAGGGCGGGCACTGAAGCTTTCTTT.